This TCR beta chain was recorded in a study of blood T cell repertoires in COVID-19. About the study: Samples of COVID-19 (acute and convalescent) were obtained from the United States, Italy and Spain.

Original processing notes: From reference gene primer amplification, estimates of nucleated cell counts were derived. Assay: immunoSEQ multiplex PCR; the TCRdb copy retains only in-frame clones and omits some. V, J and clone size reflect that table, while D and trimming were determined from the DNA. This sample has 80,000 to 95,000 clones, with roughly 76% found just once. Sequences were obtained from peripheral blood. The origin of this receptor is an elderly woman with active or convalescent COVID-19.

The CDR3 region is CASSPSGQRMSGYGYTF. The CDR3 DNA reads as TGTGCCAGCAGCCCCAGCGGACAGCGTATGTCTGGGTATGGCTACACCTTC. This chain uses TRBV7-2 with TRBJ1-2, with a tentative D call TRBD1 (6 bases). The CDR3 extends over 17 amino acids. Deletions cut 5 bases from V and 5 bases from J, with 24 bases between. Germline loops: CDR1 SGHTA, CDR2 FQGNSA.